The present T cell receptor (beta chain) was sequenced within a study of OX40 agonist ivuxolimab in advanced cancers. Study in general: Every 2 weeks, patients got intravenous ivuxolimab at one of six dose levels (0.01-10 mg/kg). The group had a mean age of around 60 years, ranged from 23 to 79, and was 80% to 90% male.

To note about this clone: Its target is not known.

Study-wide results and limits: On average, a greater number of expanded clones characterised CD8+ T cells relative to CD4+.

TCRdb's table, derived via immunoSEQ multiplex PCR, lists solely in-frame clones and lacks some. Of roughly 65,000 clones listed, approximately 86% are singletons. The CDR3 spans 15 residues. Germline assignment: CDR1 LNHDA and CDR2 SQIVND (reference sequence). With V trimmed by 5 bases and J by 8 bases, 11 bases remained unmatched. V gene TRBV19 combines with J gene TRBJ1-4; TRBD1 aligns across 7 bases. This sequence originates from an adult with an advanced solid tumor such as melanoma, head and neck, liver or kidney cancer. The sample in question was CD4+ or CD8+ T cells sorted from blood, obtained in a trial of the OX40 agonist ivuxolimab. DNA of the CDR3: TGTGCCAGTAGTTCCCCAGGGGGTAGGAAGGAAAAACTGTTTTTT. This encodes CASSSPGGRKEKLFF.